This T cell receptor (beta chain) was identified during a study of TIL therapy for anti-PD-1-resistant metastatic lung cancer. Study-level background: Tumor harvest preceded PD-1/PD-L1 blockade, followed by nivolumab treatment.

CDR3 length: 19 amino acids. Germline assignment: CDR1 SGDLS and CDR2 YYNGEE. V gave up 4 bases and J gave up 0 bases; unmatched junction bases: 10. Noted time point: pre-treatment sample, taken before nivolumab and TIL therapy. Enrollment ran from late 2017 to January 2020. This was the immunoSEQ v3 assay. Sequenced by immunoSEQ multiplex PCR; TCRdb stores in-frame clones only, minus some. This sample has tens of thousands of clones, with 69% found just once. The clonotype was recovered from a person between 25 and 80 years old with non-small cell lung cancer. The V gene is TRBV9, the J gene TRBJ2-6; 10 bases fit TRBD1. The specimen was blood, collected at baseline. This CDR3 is CASSKGTGETSSGANVLTF. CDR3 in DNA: TGTGCCAGCAGCAAAGGGACAGGGGAAACAAGCTCTGGGGCCAACGTCCTGACTTTC. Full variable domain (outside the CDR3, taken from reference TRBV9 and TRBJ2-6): DSGVTQTPKHLITATGQRVTLRCSPRSGDLSVYWYQQSLDQGLQFLIQYYNGEERAKGNILERFSAQQFPDLHSELNLSSLELGDSALYFCASSKGTGETSSGANVLTFGAGSRLTVL.